This TCR beta chain was sequenced during a study of early T cells in non-severe SARS-CoV-2 infection. Study results and limitations: Clonotype matching in VDJdb favored anti-spike CD8 responses and did not capture private and CD4 specificities.

This CDR3 has 16 amino acids. Trimming stripped 2 bases from V and 2 bases from J, with 13 bases between. Per the germline V gene, CDR1 is SGDLS and CDR2 is YYNGEE. TCRdb reprocessed the 5' RACE reads with MiXCR, giving one entry per CDR3 protein. The sample shows under 85,000 distinct CDR3 sequences, 9.5% to 12% of them seen only once. This clonotype was recorded a few times. The antigen remains undetermined. Source: whole blood, taken at baseline. This receptor was identified in an adult who was a healthcare worker with PCR-confirmed SARS-CoV-2 infection or an uninfected control (not recorded which). This chain connects TRBV9 to TRBJ1-4; TRBD1 might be the D (5 bases). For the CDR3, the DNA is TGTGCCAGCAGCGTCAGAGACGGGGGTACTAATGAAAAACTGTTTTTT. It translates to CASSVRDGGTNEKLFF.